What follows are 5 T cell receptor beta chains derived from one specimen sequenced in a study of blood T cell repertoires in COVID-19 (dated by TCRdb to 2018 to 2020). Library preparation used the immunoSEQ multiplex PCR assay. The clones in this table, taken by TCRdb from immuneACCESS, are in-frame only. Not every clone is retained; where verified, under half of the shortfall comes from an unresolved V gene, and the cause of the rest is unknown. The sample table contains 150,000 or so clones; only one count was recorded for about 90% of them. Together, the top ten hold 2% to 2.5% of the sample. The source material was peripheral blood. Source of these receptors: a human donor in a cohort sampled during active COVID-19.

This clone is a singleton in its sample. The gene calls are TRBV3-1 (or the pseudogene TRBV3-2) and TRBJ2-1; 9 nucleotides agree with TRBD2. The CDR3 runs 15 residues. Trimming removed 3 bases from V and 9 bases from J; junction bases left unmatched: 9. Germline V gene sequence: CDR1 LGHDT, CDR2 YNNKEL (reference sequence). The chain's CDR3 is CASSQPGLAFGEQFF. DNA of the CDR3: TGTGCCAGCAGCCAGCCGGGACTAGCTTTCGGTGAGCAGTTCTTC.

This sequence joins TRBV19 and TRBJ1-1; perhaps TRBD1 as D (6 bases). Germline assignment: CDR1 LNHDA and CDR2 SQIVND (reference sequence). The CDR3 is 12 amino acids. The germline V and J ends were trimmed by 3 bases and 8 bases, with 10 bases remaining between them. DNA of the CDR3: TGTGCCAGTAGTATGGAGCAGGGGGAAGCTTTCTTT. This sequence encodes CASSMEQGEAFF.

CDR3 sequence (DNA): TGTGCCAGTAGTCAACGAGGGCCAGTAAATCAGCCCCAGCATTTT. Its protein is CASSQRGPVNQPQHF. The rearrangement joins TRBV19 to TRBJ1-5; D unresolved. V lost 5 bases and J lost 4, with 15 bases in between. The CDR3 sequence is 15 residues long. From germline, CDR1 is LNHDA and CDR2 SQIVND (reference sequence). The whole variable domain, remainder taken from reference TRBV19 and TRBJ1-5, is DGGITQSPKYLFRKEGQNVTLSCEQNLNHDAMYWYRQDPGQGLRLIYYSQIVNDFQKGDIAEGYSVSREKKESFPLTVTSAQKNPTAFYLCASSQRGPVNQPQHFGDGTRLSIL.

This rearrangement joins TRBV7-9 to TRBJ2-3; 9 nucleotides match TRBD2. CDR1 SEHNR and CDR2 FQNEAQ come from the germline V gene (reference sequence). The CDR3 is 16 amino acids. Trimming at V came to 2 bases and at J to 8 bases, leaving 11 bases not matched to a gene. The CDR3 protein is CASSLTSQRGAGTQYF. CDR3 DNA sequence: TGTGCCAGCAGCTTAACGAGCCAGCGGGGGGCAGGTACGCAGTATTTT.

This rearrangement joins TRBV10-1 to TRBJ2-7; no reliable D call. Germline assignment: CDR1 WNHNN and CDR2 SYGVQD (reference sequence). This CDR3 has 13 residues. V lost 3 bases, J lost 2 bases, and 8 bases lay in between. For the CDR3, the DNA is TGCGCCAGCAGTGAAAGGAGTACCTACGAGCAGTACTTC. Its translation is CASSERSTYEQYF.